The clone carrying this T cell receptor beta chain came up a few times. Its antigen is not known. A much larger clone differs by one base, so this may be a read error. General study points: The TCR gene usage of tumor memory CD4+ T cells clustered together with blood and lymph node memory CD4+ cells and with lymph node naive CD4+ cells.

Constant-region reverse primers amplified full-length variable regions, followed by semi-nested Nested Universal Primer A PCR. A single record per CDR3 protein comes from TCRdb applying MiXCR to the 5' RACE reads. Of 13,000 or so distinct CDR3 sequences listed, more than 20% are singletons. Sequencing input: naive CD4+ T cells sorted from blood. Subset indicated: naive CD4+ T cells, CD4+CD45RA+CD25-. This TCR derives from a female donor with breast cancer.

DNA for the CDR3: TGTGCCAGCAGTGAGGGACTAGCGGGCACCGAGGAGCTGTTTTTT. This translates into CASSEGLAGTEELFF. The V gene is TRBV25-1, the J gene TRBJ2-2; the match to TRBD2 covers 12 bases. Germline V lookup: CDR1 MGHDK, CDR2 SYGVNS. The CDR3 loop spans 15 amino acids.